This T cell receptor (beta chain) was profiled in a study of T cell repertoires in cytomegalovirus infection. Across the whole study: Public TCR beta signatures marked donors with CMV infection and the matching HLA.

TCRdb fed the reads into MiXCR, producing one record per CDR3 protein. The sample has about 470,000 distinct CDR3 sequences; approximately 42% are singletons. Trimming left V 4 bases short and J 4 bases short, with 16 bases between. The CDR3 runs to 15 residues. A word on this clonotype: Its specificity is not known.

Broader study findings: Of the TCR beta families, the public ones yielded a cumulative frequency that identified carriers of CMV plus the relevant HLA.

The V and J genes are TRBV12-3 or TRBV12-4 and TRBJ2-5; D is uncertain. Material: cultured PBMCs, obtained from culture after CMV antigen stimulation. This TCR was sampled from a human donor in good health (CMV status not recorded). Some clones in this sample may be carry-over from other donors' samples. CDR3 amino acids: CASSWVLGKAETQYF. The CDR3 bases are TGTGCCAGCAGTTGGGTGCTAGGAAAAGCAGAGACCCAGTACTTC.